These T cell receptor beta chains were read from a single sample in a study of blood T cell repertoires in COVID-19. The protocol was immunoSEQ multiplex PCR, while the TCRdb copy is restricted to in-frame clones and leaves out a portion. This sample has about 340,000 clones, with around 83% found just once. Sequenced input: peripheral blood. The receptors here all came from a man aged 25 to 45 with active or convalescent COVID-19. The CDR3 runs from the conserved cysteine through the conserved F or W. D genes are given only for firm matches. Clone size is stated in some rows and not others, as once, few, many or a class when expanded.

V gene	clone size	J gene	D gene	CDR3 protein	CDR3 DNA
TRBV29-1	NA	TRBJ1-1	NA	CSVGSWSPEEAFF	TGCAGCGTTGGATCATGGAGTCCAGAAGAAGCTTTCTTT
TRBV6-5	NA	TRBJ1-1	NA	CASVRNTEAFF	TGTGCCAGCGTCAGGAACACTGAAGCTTTCTTT
TRBV28	NA	TRBJ2-7	NA	CASSLSTLEQYF	TGTGCCAGCTCCCTGAGTACCCTCGAGCAGTACTTC
TRBV21-1	few	TRBJ1-5	NA	CASGRRSNQPQHF	TGTGCCAGCGGTCGGAGGAGCAATCAGCCCCAGCATTTT
TRBV5-6	NA	TRBJ1-6	NA	CASSPGLGGLNSPLHF	TGTGCCAGCAGCCCCGGCCTCGGGGGGTTGAATTCACCCCTCCACTTT
TRBV11-3	NA	TRBJ2-1	NA	CASSDRQGRGGQFF	TGTGCCAGCAGCGATCGACAGGGCCGGGGGGGGCAGTTCTTC
TRBV18	NA	TRBJ2-7	NA	CASSRAQSYEQYF	TGTGCCAGCTCACGGGCACAGTCCTACGAGCAGTACTTC
TRBV30	NA	TRBJ2-1	NA	CAWSVAVGTGFQFF	TGTGCCTGGAGTGTAGCGGTCGGAACCGGTTTCCAGTTCTTC
TRBV14	NA	TRBJ1-4	NA	CASSPKRTTNEKLFF	TGTGCCAGCAGCCCCAAGAGAACAACTAATGAAAAACTGTTTTTT
TRBV4-2	NA	TRBJ2-1	TRBD2	CASSLRTSGANNEQFF	TGTGCCAGCAGCCTCCGGACTAGCGGGGCAAACAATGAGCAGTTCTTC
TRBV6-5	NA	TRBJ2-7	TRBD1	CASSYSPGQGRYEQYF	TGTGCCAGCAGTTACTCTCCGGGACAGGGGCGATACGAGCAGTACTTC
TRBV5-6	NA	TRBJ1-1	TRBD1	CATSQDRDTEAFF	TGTGCCACTTCCCAGGACAGGGACACTGAAGCTTTCTTT
TRBV7-9	once	TRBJ2-1	TRBD2	CASSLIAGPTTGEQFF	TGTGCCAGCAGTCTTATAGCGGGGCCAACTACAGGTGAGCAGTTCTTC
TRBV7-8	NA	TRBJ2-2	NA	CASSPRLDTGELFF	TGTGCCAGCAGCCCGCGTTTGGACACCGGGGAGCTGTTTTTT
TRBV3-1/TRBV3-2	NA	TRBJ2-5	NA	CASSQESLAGETQYF	TGTGCCAGCAGCCAAGAATCGCTAGCTGGGGAGACCCAGTACTTC
TRBV2	few	TRBJ2-1	NA	CASRAYGLAEYNEQFF	TGTGCCAGCAGGGCCTACGGGTTAGCTGAATACAATGAGCAGTTCTTC
TRBV3-1/TRBV3-2	NA	TRBJ1-2	NA	CASSLGGAGYTF	TGTGCCAGCAGCCTTGGAGGGGCTGGCTACACCTTC
TRBV9	NA	TRBJ1-4	TRBD1	CASSAGTGIEKLFF	TGTGCCAGCAGCGCTGGGACAGGGATTGAAAAACTGTTTTTT
TRBV9	NA	TRBJ1-1	NA	CASSALGAGTPTEAFF	TGTGCCAGCAGCGCCCTTGGAGCGGGGACCCCCACTGAAGCTTTCTTT
TRBV28	NA	TRBJ2-7	NA	CASSPPLEQQYF	TGTGCCAGCAGTCCTCCTCTAGAACAGCAGTACTTC
TRBV6-5	NA	TRBJ1-4	NA	CASSRRGGDEKLFF	TGTGCCAGCAGTCGCCGAGGAGGGGATGAAAAACTGTTTTTT
TRBV29-1	few	TRBJ2-5	TRBD2	CSVDLTSGRRETQYF	TGCAGCGTGGACCTGACTAGCGGGAGAAGGGAGACCCAGTACTTC
TRBV13	NA	TRBJ2-1	TRBD1	CASSLVTGAQFF	TGTGCCAGCAGCTTAGTCACAGGGGCGCAGTTCTTC
TRBV27	few	TRBJ2-2	TRBD2	CASTPGGGSGELFF	TGTGCCAGCACCCCAGGCGGGGGATCCGGGGAGCTGTTTTTT
TRBV5-1	NA	TRBJ1-4	NA	CASSRGEANEKLFF	TGCGCCAGCAGTCGGGGAGAAGCTAATGAAAAACTGTTTTTT
TRBV21-1	NA	TRBJ2-7	NA	CASSSAGDRESEQYF	TGTGCCAGCAGCAGCGCTGGGGACAGGGAAAGCGAGCAGTACTTC
TRBV7-9	few	TRBJ2-1	TRBD2	CASSPAGRVTRLESNEQFF	TGTGCCAGCTCCCCGGCCGGGAGGGTTACTCGGTTAGAATCGAATGAGCAGTTCTTC
TRBV10-1	NA	TRBJ2-7	TRBD1	CARKDRAGEQYF	TGCGCCAGAAAGGACAGGGCCGGCGAGCAGTACTTC
TRBV2	NA	TRBJ2-2	NA	CASSGLNTGELFF	TGTGCCAGCAGCGGACTGAACACCGGGGAGCTGTTTTTT
TRBV6-5	NA	TRBJ2-2	TRBD2	CASKTSGNTGELFF	TGTGCCAGCAAGACTAGCGGGAACACCGGGGAGCTGTTTTTT
TRBV7-6	NA	TRBJ2-1	NA	CASSLVAGGSSYNEQFF	TGTGCCAGCAGCTTAGTCGCCGGAGGGAGCTCCTACAATGAGCAGTTCTTC
TRBV4-3	NA	TRBJ1-2	NA	CASSQEKEQSYGYTF	TGCGCCAGCAGCCAAGAAAAGGAACAGAGCTATGGCTACACCTTC
TRBV2	NA	TRBJ2-7	TRBD2	CASDFFRAGDEGEQYF	TGTGCCAGCGATTTTTTCCGGGCGGGGGATGAGGGCGAGCAGTACTTC
TRBV5-1	NA	TRBJ2-3	TRBD2	CASSLAGLAGQADTQYF	TGCGCCAGCAGCCTAGCGGGTTTAGCGGGACAAGCGGATACGCAGTATTTT
TRBV5-1	NA	TRBJ2-1	TRBD1	CASSFPATGSTYNEQFF	TGCGCCAGCAGCTTTCCTGCGACAGGGTCGACCTACAATGAGCAGTTCTTC
TRBV2	NA	TRBJ1-4	NA	CASSGPQGEGEKLFF	TGTGCCAGCAGTGGCCCACAGGGAGAGGGTGAAAAACTGTTTTTT
TRBV19	NA	TRBJ1-3	NA	CASTMGEGMGGNTIYF	TGTGCCAGTACTATGGGGGAGGGAATGGGTGGAAACACCATATATTTT
TRBV7-7	NA	TRBJ2-1	NA	CASSLGTPPNEQFF	TGTGCCAGCAGCTTAGGGACACCCCCCAATGAGCAGTTCTTC
TRBV19	few	TRBJ1-2	TRBD1	CASSIARDRGSGYTF	TGTGCCAGTAGTATCGCACGGGACAGGGGATCTGGCTACACCTTC
TRBV7-2	NA	TRBJ2-3	TRBD2	CASSPRWGSGRRGADTQYF	TGTGCCAGCAGTCCCCGATGGGGTAGCGGGAGGAGGGGGGCAGATACGCAGTATTTT
TRBV3-1/TRBV3-2	NA	TRBJ1-2	NA	CASSQDAGLGGYTF	TGTGCCAGCAGCCAAGATGCGGGGTTAGGTGGCTACACCTTC
TRBV6-6	once	TRBJ1-3	TRBD1	CASSKRTGHSGNTIYF	TGTGCCAGCAGTAAGAGGACAGGCCACTCTGGAAACACCATATATTTT
TRBV18	NA	TRBJ1-1	NA	CATSPTRGPEAFF	TGTGCCACCTCCCCGACCAGGGGCCCTGAAGCTTTCTTT
TRBV28	NA	TRBJ2-5	NA	CAEAEGRLETQYF	TGTGCCGAGGCGGAGGGGAGGTTGGAGACCCAGTACTTC
TRBV3-1/TRBV3-2	NA	TRBJ2-5	NA	CASSQEQEVETQYF	TGTGCCAGCAGCCAAGAGCAGGAGGTCGAGACCCAGTACTTC
TRBV7-2	NA	TRBJ1-1	NA	CASSSTLRDTEAFF	TGTGCCAGCAGCTCTACGTTACGGGACACTGAAGCTTTCTTT
TRBV19	NA	TRBJ2-1	TRBD2	CASTRSGGAYNEQFF	TGTGCCAGTACCCGAAGCGGGGGGGCTTACAATGAGCAGTTCTTC
TRBV24-1	NA	TRBJ2-2	NA	CATTGTTNTGELFF	TGTGCCACCACCGGGACAACGAACACCGGGGAGCTGTTTTTT